The rows below give T cell receptor beta chains drawn from one sample of a study of PD-1 blockade in mismatch repair-deficient tumors. The repertoire was sequenced with immunoSEQ multiplex PCR; TCRdb's copy has only in-frame clones and lacks some. The sample yields around 100,000 clones, over 65% seen once. This material consisted of peripheral blood, taken approximately 8 months after starting pembrolizumab. Source of these receptors: an adult with mismatch repair-deficient cancer. The CDR3 runs from the conserved cysteine through the conserved F or W. The D gene is left open where the match is weak. Clone size, where shown, is once, few, many, or a class for clones that have expanded.

cdr3_aa: CASSSRLRDVADTQYF; cdr3_nt: TGTGCCAGCAGCTCCCGGTTGCGGGACGTCGCAGATACGCAGTATTTT; clone_size: .; j_call: TRBJ2-3; v_call: TRBV7-2; d_call: .
cdr3_aa: CASSRDSGGTDTQYF; cdr3_nt: TGCGCCAGCAGCCGGGACTCCGGGGGCACAGATACGCAGTATTTT; clone_size: few; j_call: TRBJ2-3; v_call: TRBV5-1; d_call: .
cdr3_aa: CSVTGTNTGELFF; cdr3_nt: TGCAGCGTTACGGGGACGAACACCGGGGAGCTGTTTTTT; clone_size: few; j_call: TRBJ2-2; v_call: TRBV29-1; d_call: .
cdr3_aa: CASSEGTPTDTQYF; cdr3_nt: TGCGCCAGCAGCGAGGGGACCCCCACAGATACGCAGTATTTT; clone_size: .; j_call: TRBJ2-3; v_call: TRBV5-1; d_call: .
cdr3_aa: CASIDGTHDRGYGYTF; cdr3_nt: TGTGCCAGCATCGATGGGACCCATGACAGGGGCTATGGCTACACCTTC; clone_size: .; j_call: TRBJ1-2; v_call: TRBV7-9; d_call: TRBD1
cdr3_aa: CASSLGSGQGTQATF; cdr3_nt: TGTGCCAGCAGCTTAGGGTCAGGACAGGGCACGCAGGCCACCTTC; clone_size: .; j_call: TRBJ1-2; v_call: TRBV7-9; d_call: TRBD1
cdr3_aa: CASSSPDTSYNEQFF; cdr3_nt: TGTGCCAGCAGCTCCCCGGACACATCCTACAATGAGCAGTTCTTC; clone_size: .; j_call: TRBJ2-1; v_call: TRBV5-4; d_call: .
cdr3_aa: CASSLEISGYTGELFF; cdr3_nt: TGTGCCAGCAGCTTAGAGATAAGTGGGTACACCGGGGAGCTGTTTTTT; clone_size: .; j_call: TRBJ2-2; v_call: TRBV7-6; d_call: .
cdr3_aa: CASSLAGRSSYEQYF; cdr3_nt: TGTGCCAGCTCGCTAGCGGGTCGTAGCTCCTACGAGCAGTACTTC; clone_size: .; j_call: TRBJ2-7; v_call: TRBV18; d_call: TRBD2
cdr3_aa: CASSLEGMRSEQYF; cdr3_nt: TGTGCCAGCAGCTTAGAGGGTATGCGTTCAGAGCAGTACTTC; clone_size: .; j_call: TRBJ2-7; v_call: TRBV7-2; d_call: .
cdr3_aa: CSVAGGLTKNIQYF; cdr3_nt: TGCAGCGTTGCCGGGGGGCTAACCAAAAACATTCAGTACTTC; clone_size: .; j_call: TRBJ2-4; v_call: TRBV29-1; d_call: .
cdr3_aa: CASSTYNPREKGIGTEAFF; cdr3_nt: TGTGCCAGTAGTACATACAACCCACGGGAAAAAGGGATCGGAACTGAAGCTTTCTTT; clone_size: .; j_call: TRBJ1-1; v_call: TRBV19; d_call: .
cdr3_aa: CASSPPPATPYGYTF; cdr3_nt: TGTGCCAGCAGCCCACCCCCCGCAACTCCCTATGGCTACACCTTC; clone_size: .; j_call: TRBJ1-2; v_call: TRBV7-2; d_call: .
cdr3_aa: CASSSTGTRYNEQFF; cdr3_nt: TGCGCCAGCAGCTCAACCGGGACTAGATACAATGAGCAGTTCTTC; clone_size: .; j_call: TRBJ2-1; v_call: TRBV5-1; d_call: TRBD2
cdr3_aa: CASSQDSSVLTGELFF; cdr3_nt: TGCGCCAGCAGCCAAGACTCTAGCGTACTAACCGGGGAGCTGTTTTTT; clone_size: .; j_call: TRBJ2-2; v_call: TRBV4-1; d_call: .
cdr3_aa: CASETSSKAYNEQFF; cdr3_nt: TGTGCCAGCGAAACTAGTTCGAAAGCCTACAATGAGCAGTTCTTC; clone_size: .; j_call: TRBJ2-1; v_call: TRBV27; d_call: .
cdr3_aa: CASKRGSYEQYF; cdr3_nt: TGTGCCAGCAAGCGAGGATCCTACGAGCAGTACTTC; clone_size: .; j_call: TRBJ2-7; v_call: TRBV6-5; d_call: .
cdr3_aa: CASSRSRADTGELFF; cdr3_nt: TGTGCCAGCAGTAGGAGTAGGGCGGACACCGGGGAGCTGTTTTTT; clone_size: .; j_call: TRBJ2-2; v_call: TRBV6-4; d_call: .
cdr3_aa: CASSALTWETQYF; cdr3_nt: TGTGCCAGCAGCGCCTTAACATGGGAGACCCAGTACTTC; clone_size: .; j_call: TRBJ2-5; v_call: TRBV5-4; d_call: .
cdr3_aa: CASSLGVTGWQDTEAFF; cdr3_nt: TGCGCCAGCAGCTTGGGCGTGACAGGGTGGCAGGACACTGAAGCTTTCTTT; clone_size: .; j_call: TRBJ1-1; v_call: TRBV5-1; d_call: TRBD1
cdr3_aa: CTSSQVSGAGYTF; cdr3_nt: TGTACCAGCAGCCAAGTTAGTGGTGCTGGCTACACCTTC; clone_size: .; j_call: TRBJ1-2; v_call: TRBV4-2; d_call: .
cdr3_aa: CASSQAGYNEQFF; cdr3_nt: TGTGCCAGCAGCCAAGCTGGGTACAATGAGCAGTTCTTC; clone_size: .; j_call: TRBJ2-1; v_call: TRBV4-2; d_call: .
cdr3_aa: CASMDRTFSGNTIYF; cdr3_nt: TGTGCCAGTATGGACAGAACTTTCTCTGGAAACACCATATATTTT; clone_size: few; j_call: TRBJ1-3; v_call: TRBV19; d_call: .
cdr3_aa: CASSALAADSQETQYF; cdr3_nt: TGTGCCAGCAGCGCCCTAGCGGCTGATTCCCAAGAGACCCAGTACTTC; clone_size: once; j_call: TRBJ2-5; v_call: TRBV9; d_call: TRBD2
cdr3_aa: CASSLALAEETQYF; cdr3_nt: TGCGCCAGCAGCTTGGCGCTAGCGGAAGAGACCCAGTACTTC; clone_size: .; j_call: TRBJ2-5; v_call: TRBV5-1; d_call: TRBD2
cdr3_aa: CASSLRGPSLYEQYF; cdr3_nt: TGTGCCAGCAGCTTAAGAGGCCCGAGCCTCTACGAGCAGTACTTC; clone_size: .; j_call: TRBJ2-7; v_call: TRBV7-2; d_call: .
cdr3_aa: CASLSVGERGTDTQYF; cdr3_nt: TGTGCCAGCCTTTCAGTGGGAGAGCGGGGCACAGATACGCAGTATTTT; clone_size: .; j_call: TRBJ2-3; v_call: TRBV6-6; d_call: .
cdr3_aa: CASSFGQNTEAFF; cdr3_nt: TGTGCCAGCAGCTTCGGACAGAACACTGAAGCTTTCTTT; clone_size: few; j_call: TRBJ1-1; v_call: TRBV6-6; d_call: .
cdr3_aa: CASRSKGDENTGELFF; cdr3_nt: TGTGCCAGCAGGTCTAAGGGGGATGAGAACACCGGGGAGCTGTTTTTT; clone_size: few; j_call: TRBJ2-2; v_call: TRBV7-8; d_call: .
cdr3_aa: CASSTKRNTGGPQGTQYF; cdr3_nt: TGTGCCAGTAGTACTAAACGTAATACAGGGGGACCACAAGGGACCCAGTACTTC; clone_size: once; j_call: TRBJ2-5; v_call: TRBV19; d_call: TRBD1
cdr3_aa: CASSLLAGGLRPYEQYF; cdr3_nt: TGTGCCAGCAGCTTACTAGCGGGAGGGTTAAGGCCCTACGAGCAGTACTTC; clone_size: .; j_call: TRBJ2-7; v_call: TRBV11-1; d_call: TRBD2
cdr3_aa: CAFTLQGHYEQYF; cdr3_nt: TGTGCCTTCACCTTGCAGGGGCACTACGAGCAGTACTTC; clone_size: .; j_call: TRBJ2-7; v_call: TRBV30; d_call: .
cdr3_aa: CASSKSKSTDTQYF; cdr3_nt: TGTGCCAGCAGCAAATCTAAGAGCACAGATACGCAGTATTTT; clone_size: .; j_call: TRBJ2-3; v_call: TRBV21-1; d_call: .
cdr3_aa: CASSLNRTAGPRYYEQYF; cdr3_nt: TGCGCCAGCAGCTTGAACAGGACAGCGGGACCACGGTACTACGAGCAGTACTTC; clone_size: .; j_call: TRBJ2-7; v_call: TRBV5-1; d_call: .
cdr3_aa: CASRTDGTGDTEAFF; cdr3_nt: TGTGCCAGTAGAACCGACGGGACAGGGGACACTGAAGCTTTCTTT; clone_size: .; j_call: TRBJ1-1; v_call: TRBV19; d_call: TRBD1
cdr3_aa: CASSWPGTTYNEQFF; cdr3_nt: TGTGCCAGCAGCTGGCCCGGGACCACCTACAATGAGCAGTTCTTC; clone_size: .; j_call: TRBJ2-1; v_call: TRBV13; d_call: .
cdr3_aa: CASSLGETGYNEQFF; cdr3_nt: TGTGCCAGCAGCTTAGGGGAAACCGGGTACAATGAGCAGTTCTTC; clone_size: .; j_call: TRBJ2-1; v_call: TRBV5-4; d_call: .
cdr3_aa: CASSEIGQGIGELFF; cdr3_nt: TGTGCCAGCAGTGAGATCGGACAGGGGATCGGGGAGCTGTTTTTT; clone_size: .; j_call: TRBJ2-2; v_call: TRBV6-4; d_call: TRBD1
cdr3_aa: CASSRQGSDEQYF; cdr3_nt: TGTGCCAGCAGCCGACAGGGGAGCGACGAGCAGTACTTC; clone_size: once; j_call: TRBJ2-7; v_call: TRBV25-1; d_call: TRBD1
cdr3_aa: CASSSFPRDREDIEQYF; cdr3_nt: TGTGCCAGCAGCTCCTTCCCCCGCGACAGGGAAGATATAGAGCAGTACTTC; clone_size: .; j_call: TRBJ2-7; v_call: TRBV11-2; d_call: TRBD1
cdr3_aa: CAISERRGEQYF; cdr3_nt: TGTGCCATCAGTGAGCGAAGGGGAGAGCAGTACTTC; clone_size: .; j_call: TRBJ2-7; v_call: TRBV10-3; d_call: .